This entry describes one T cell receptor beta chain. No cognate antigen has been identified for it. At one boundary the junction diverges from the germline segment, which might be a read error. The method was 5' RACE. TCRdb lists the instrument as Illumina HiSeq 2500. A second PCR of roughly 6 to 12 cycles was performed with a sample-barcoded 5' primer and a J-beta primer mix. A unique molecular identifier was introduced onto each TCR beta cDNA molecule by a template-switch 5' adaptor carrying 12 random nucleotides. Each sample yielded at least 3 million CDR3-containing paired-end reads. First-strand cDNA was synthesized from all RNA with the Mint cDNA synthesis kit, primed by a TRBC-specific oligonucleotide. Following uracil-DNA glycosylase treatment, a first 18-cycle PCR with universal primers M1SS and BC2_uni_R was performed on all cDNA. On the authors' methods: For normalization, 1 million high-quality reads were randomly selected from each sample, with every read carrying a distinct molecular identifier. Instead of being binned into consensus sequences, reads that shared molecular identifiers were thrown out. MiTCR, run with a Q25 quality threshold and the strictest error-elimination algorithm, handled CDR3 identification, clonotype clustering and error correction. Lower-bound total TCR beta diversity was estimated with a nonparametric unseen species model using Euler transformation. In TCRdb, the public reads were trimmed at Q25 with fastp and aligned with MiXCR, with productive beta chains retained. Rows with a matching CDR3 protein are joined into one entry that keeps the most common DNA and genes. TCRdb, not the authors, supplied the V and J calls. Recorded for this sample are 650,000 to 1,000,000 distinct CDR3 sequences; 35% to 40% of them occurred a single time. The top ten clones comprise 10% to 15% of the sample.

Systemically healthy Caucasian individuals from Russia, over 30 in total and aged about 6 to 100 years, were included as donors. Ten milliliters of peripheral blood were drawn from each donor into EDTA-treated Vacutainer tubes. Ficoll-Paque density-gradient centrifugation was used to isolate PBMCs, with at least 6.5 million per sample. Trizol reagent was used to extract total RNA from PBMCs, with at least 5.5 micrograms per sample. For every donor, an aliquot of PBMCs went through flow cytometry to measure the percentages of naive CD45RAhigh/CD27high T cells. The data stem from a study of blood T cells in healthy people across ages (dated by TCRdb to the mid-2010s). Background for the entire study: In model experiments, roughly one uniquely barcoded TCR beta cDNA molecule per two T cells was captured by template switching. Age-related changes in TCR beta repertoire diversity were measured in the study by deep sequencing normalized with unique cDNA molecular identifiers. Donors were grouped into four age groups: young (average 16 years), middle-aged (approximately 41), aged (62) and long-lived (approximately 81). Donors of different ages were randomly distributed across sequencing lanes to avoid experimental bias. For two donors (one aged 18 to 30 and one aged 80 or older), the study analyzed two additional independent replicas of 1 million unique cDNA reads from the same blood draw. The paper as a whole reports these results and caveats: A strong correlation was found between observed TCR beta diversity and the percentage of naive T cells measured by flow cytometry. Compared with the aged group, the long-lived group had more naive CD4+ T cells, fewer expanded clones and increased TCR diversity, a pattern suggesting age selection. As age increased, observed TCR beta diversity per million T cells dropped in a roughly linear way, and a significant reduction was already evident by age 40. The CMV infection status of donors was not known, potentially confounding age-related changes in expanded clonotypes. Estimates of total diversity based on one million sequenced T cells were considered lower bounds and underestimates. Because profiling used bulk unsorted PBMCs, naive and antigen-experienced compartments could not be compared conclusively.

CDR1 is given as LGHNA and CDR2 as YSLEER, both from the germline V gene. The CDR3 starts with the cysteine, ends with the phenylalanine, and has 17 residues. Just the 51-base CDR3 DNA is kept, in frame starting at base 1. Sequencing was performed on blood. The chain links TRBV4-3 with TRBJ1-6; the D gene is not confidently resolved. This TCR was recovered from a man younger than 35 in good health. For the CDR3, the sequence is CVSSQDSASSYNSPLHF. The nucleotides are TGCGTCAGCAGCCAAGACTCAGCGAGCTCCTATAATTCACCCCTCCACTTT.